This T cell receptor beta chain was documented in a study of blood T cells in healthy people across ages. Study in general: Through template switching, about one barcoded beta molecule was captured per two T cells, as measured in model experiments. Overall study findings and caveats: Across the age range, TCR beta diversity per million T cells fell in a roughly linear way. Estimates drawn from one million T cells were deemed to understate diversity.

Details on this clonotype: Its target is unknown. Mismatch with germline at one junction end may stem from a read error.

This CDR3 has 11 residues. Germline values: CDR1 SQVTM, CDR2 ANQGSEA. For the second PCR, which ran for about 7 to 11 cycles, a sample-barcoded 5' primer and a J-beta primer mix were used. Via MiXCR, TCRdb re-called the 5' RACE reads, giving one row per CDR3 protein. In the table there are 1.5 million to 2 million distinct CDR3 sequences, 30% to 40% of which are singletons. This chain connects TRBV29-1 to TRBJ2-1, with D possibly TRBD2 on 6 matching bases. The receptor was isolated from a human donor in good health. The sample was blood. The CDR3 reads CSLEEGYEQFF. The CDR3 DNA follows: TGCAGCCTTGAGGAGGGTTATGAGCAGTTCTTC.